The present T cell receptor (beta chain) was sequenced within a study of T cell changes during pregnancy in multiple sclerosis. V lost 0 bases and J lost 0; bases outside the gene matches: 6. CDR3 length: 18 residues. CDR1 LGHNA and CDR2 YNFKEQ come from the germline V gene. Profiled with immunoSEQ multiplex PCR; TCRdb holds only in-frame clones, not every one. Here the sample spans tens of thousands of clones, about 92% being singletons. The sequencing here drew on peripheral blood, taken after pregnancy. The receptor comes from a female donor with multiple sclerosis, enrolled in a pregnancy study. The chain combines TRBV4-2 with TRBJ2-3; 10 bases line up with TRBD2. The CDR3 region has the DNA TGTGCCAGCAGCCAAGATCTCGGAGCGGGGGGGAGCACAGATACGCAGTATTTT. This gives the protein CASSQDLGAGGSTDTQYF.